The TCR beta chain described here comes from a study of T-cell memory formation after mild COVID-19. Study background: TCR clusters were mostly donor specific.

Using its own MiXCR run on the 5' RACE reads, TCRdb lists one record per CDR3 protein. The sample yields about 560,000 distinct CDR3 sequences, roughly 17% seen once. CDR3 size: 13 residues. V lost 0 bases to trimming and J lost 7 bases, with 10 bases between them. Per the germline V gene, CDR1 is LGHNA and CDR2 is YSLEER. The chain links TRBV4-3 to TRBJ2-7; D unresolved. The sequence was collected from an adult woman who had mild COVID-19 (a few samples of this study predate the infection). Cell type and time point are not known. The specimen was PBMCs or a T cell subset sorted from them (not recorded which). In DNA, the CDR3 is TGCGCCAGCAGCCAAGATCTTATGAGGGAGCAGTACTTC. This codes for CASSQDLMREQYF.